A single sample is the source of the 25 T cell receptor beta chains below, sequenced in a study of OX40 agonist ivuxolimab in advanced cancers. The assay was immunoSEQ multiplex PCR, and TCRdb's table has in-frame clones only and misses some. The table records under 85,000 clones, roughly 90% of them present only once. This specimen was CD4+ or CD8+ T cells sorted from blood, taken in a trial of the OX40 agonist ivuxolimab. These receptors were obtained from an adult with an advanced solid tumor such as melanoma, head and neck, liver or kidney cancer.

The V call is TRBV4-3, the J call TRBJ2-3, with D tentatively TRBD2 (6 bases). The ends were cut back, 1 base at V and 0 bases at J, with 14 bases in the middle. Germline V lookup: CDR1 LGHNA, CDR2 YSLEER. CDR3 length equals 17 residues. This chain's CDR3 is CASSQGISGTSTDTQYF. The CDR3 bases are TGCGCCAGCAGCCAAGGGATTTCGGGGACTAGCACAGATACGCAGTATTTT.

A note on this clone: The sample holds other DNA sequences that translate to the same CDR3. V gene TRBV28 combines with J gene TRBJ1-1; 7 bases agree with TRBD1. The J segment lost 5 bases and the V segment lost 3 bases, leaving 3 bases of the junction unmatched. This CDR3 is 13 amino acids long. Germline V lookup: CDR1 MDHEN, CDR2 SYDVKM. The CDR3 region has the DNA TGTGCCAGCAGTTTGACAGGGCGGACTGAAGCTTTCTTT. This codes for CASSLTGRTEAFF.

The rearrangement links TRBV28 to TRBJ2-2; a possible D gene is TRBD2 (5 bases). V was cut by 2 bases and J by 4 bases, with 20 bases left in between. The germline V gene has CDR1 MDHEN and CDR2 SYDVKM. The CDR3 sequence is 18 residues long. The CDR3: CASSLTRKVMEGTGELFF. The CDR3 DNA reads TGTGCCAGCAGTTTAACTAGGAAAGTGATGGAAGGCACCGGGGAGCTGTTTTTT.

This clone was counted once. This chain connects TRBV19 to TRBJ2-1; tentatively, D is TRBD2 (6 bases). The CDR3 is made up of 12 amino acids. Germline V gene data show CDR1 as LNHDA and CDR2 as SQIVND (reference sequence). Trimming left V 10 bases short and J 9 bases short, with 16 bases between. CDR3 in DNA: TGTGCCACTGGCCTGGTCGGGGGTGAGCAGTTCTTC. Encoded protein: CATGLVGGEQFF.

J is TRBJ2-5 and V is TRBV28, with TRBD2 matching over 7 bases. Germline V lookup: CDR1 MDHEN, CDR2 SYDVKM. Trimming cost V 7 bases and J 4 bases; bases outside gene matches: 12. The CDR3 spans 15 residues. CDR3 amino acids: CASNPLVGGSETQYF. CDR3 bases: TGTGCCAGCAATCCTCTGGTGGGAGGGTCAGAGACCCAGTACTTC.

This chain connects TRBV5-1 to TRBJ2-7; perhaps TRBD2 as D (6 bases). V lost 4 bases to trimming and J lost 1 base, with 24 bases between them. From germline, CDR1 is SGHRS and CDR2 YFSETQ. This CDR3 region has 18 residues. The CDR3 spells CASSPRPISGTDSYEQYF. CDR3 nucleotide sequence: TGCGCCAGCAGCCCCCGGCCTATTTCCGGGACTGATTCCTACGAGCAGTACTTC.

In this sample, this clone turned up once. The rearrangement links TRBV18 to TRBJ1-1; 7 positions agree with TRBD1. J was trimmed by 1 base and V by 2 bases; bases with no gene match: 1. Germline-derived CDR1 and CDR2 are KGHSH and LQKENI. The CDR3 covers 14 residues. CDR3 sequence reads: CASSPGDRNTEAFF. In DNA form, the CDR3 reads TGTGCCAGCTCACCAGGGGACAGGAACACTGAAGCTTTCTTT.

This chain links TRBV19 with TRBJ2-7; 7 nucleotides align to TRBD1. The germline CDR1 and CDR2 sequences are LNHDA and SQIVND (reference sequence). The CDR3 loop spans 17 amino acids. The J segment lost 2 bases and the V segment lost 3 bases, leaving 13 bases of the junction unmatched. CDR3 DNA: TGTGCCAGTAGTATTAGGACGGGGACAGCCTGGCCCTACGAGCAGTACTTC. It specifies CASSIRTGTAWPYEQYF.

The CDR3 spells CASSIDRNTGELFF. The CDR3, as DNA: TGTGCCAGTAGTATAGATCGAAACACCGGGGAGCTGTTTTTT. V gene TRBV19 combines with J gene TRBJ2-2; D remains ambiguous. The CDR3 runs to 14 residues. Germline loops: CDR1 LNHDA, CDR2 SQIVND (reference sequence). V was trimmed by 0 bases and J by 2 bases, leaving 4 bases between them.

This rearrangement joins TRBV7-2 to TRBJ2-7; 11 bases are a match to TRBD2. This CDR3 region has 15 residues. Germline assignment: CDR1 SGHTA and CDR2 FQGNSA. Trimming took 2 bases from V and 7 from J; bases not matched to a gene: 7. CDR3 in DNA: TGTGCCAGCAGCTTAAATCTAGCGGGAGGAGGGGAGCAGTACTTC. It yields the protein CASSLNLAGGGEQYF.

The DNA of the CDR3 is TGTGCCAGCAGAACCACCGGGGCGCAGGGGTACACTGAAGCTTTCTTT. Encoded protein: CASRTTGAQGYTEAFF. The chain combines TRBV28 with TRBJ1-1; the D gene is possibly TRBD1 (6 bases). The germline gives CDR1 MDHEN, CDR2 SYDVKM. Trimming removed 6 bases from V and 3 bases from J, with 20 bases in between. The CDR3 length is 16 residues.

This clone came up once. The chain employs TRBV28 and TRBJ2-1, with TRBD1 identical over 9 bases. V was clipped by 3 bases and J by 4 bases; unmatched bases: 4. The CDR3 is made up of 15 amino acids. Germline CDR1 is MDHEN and CDR2 is SYDVKM. CDR3 coding DNA: TGTGCCAGCAGTTTTTTGACAGGGGGTTACAATGAGCAGTTCTTC. This encodes CASSFLTGGYNEQFF.

The chain employs TRBV28 and TRBJ1-2, with D maybe TRBD1 (6 bases). The CDR3 consists of 14 residues. CDR1 is MDHEN and CDR2 is SYDVKM in the germline V gene. The V gene lost 10 bases and the J gene lost 3 bases, with 18 bases spanning the gap. CDR3 DNA sequence: TGTGCCACCGGCCGAGGACAGCCTGACTATGGCTACACCTTC. Amino acid sequence: CATGRGQPDYGYTF.

The J gene is TRBJ2-2, the V gene TRBV6-5; 12 nucleotides match TRBD2. This CDR3 spans 15 amino acids. V lost 6 bases to trimming and J lost 6 bases; unmatched junction nucleotides: 5. Germline V gene sequence: CDR1 MNHEY, CDR2 SVGAGI. The DNA of the CDR3 is TGTGCCAGCAGAAAGACTAGCGGGAGATCCGGGGAGCTGTTTTTT. Its protein product is CASRKTSGRSGELFF.

The chain is built from TRBV4-3 and TRBJ1-1; D is undetermined. The CDR3 extends over 15 amino acids. Germline loops: CDR1 LGHNA, CDR2 YSLEER. Trimming shortened V by 0 bases and J by 1 base, and 9 bases separated the two germline ends. The CDR3 spells CASSQDREGNTEAFF. CDR3 bases: TGCGCCAGCAGCCAAGATCGAGAGGGGAACACTGAAGCTTTCTTT.

The chain combines TRBV6-6 with TRBJ2-2; 11 bases are shared with TRBD2. V was pared by 3 bases and J by 5 bases, with 2 bases of the junction left unmatched. This CDR3 region has 15 residues. Per germline, CDR1 MNHNY and CDR2 SVGAGI (reference sequence). The chain's CDR3 is CASSYRTSGTGELFF. The CDR3 DNA follows: TGTGCCAGCAGTTATCGGACTAGCGGGACCGGGGAGCTGTTTTTT.

V and J are TRBV9 and TRBJ1-4; 7 bases match TRBD1. The CDR3 has 13 residues. With 4 bases clipped from V and 8 bases from J, the junction kept 5 bases outside the gene matches. Germline values: CDR1 SGDLS, CDR2 YYNGEE. The CDR3 loop is CASSLRDREKLFF. CDR3 nucleotide sequence: TGTGCCAGCAGCCTCCGGGACAGAGAAAAACTGTTTTTT.

This clone was seen a few times. The rearrangement uses TRBV11-1 and TRBJ2-1, with TRBD1 as a possible D gene (5 bases). Germline lookup yields CDR1 SGHAT and CDR2 FQDESV (reference sequence). This CDR3 contains 16 residues. V dropped 7 bases and J dropped 3 bases, with 19 bases sitting between them. CDR3 sequence: CASTLGAVWDYNEQFF. CDR3 nucleotides: TGTGCCAGCACCCTAGGGGCGGTCTGGGACTACAATGAGCAGTTCTTC.

In its sample, this clone was seen once. The rearrangement joins TRBV6-1 to TRBJ1-5; no clear D. The CDR3 runs 15 residues. Germline CDR1 reads MNHNS; CDR2 reads SASEGT. The germline V and J ends were trimmed by 6 bases and 0 bases, with 12 bases remaining between them. DNA of the CDR3: TGTGCCAGCAGCGTGACACCATATAGCAATCAGCCCCAGCATTTT. As protein: CASSVTPYSNQPQHF.

Concerning this clone: Other nucleotide sequences in the sample specify the same CDR3. The V call is TRBV7-2, the J call TRBJ2-1; no definite D call. This CDR3 is built from 13 residues. Trimming removed 1 base at V and 4 bases at J, with 5 bases between. The V gene's germline CDR1 is SGHTA and CDR2 FQGNSA. CDR3 sequence reads: CASSLGLYNEQFF. The CDR3 coding sequence is TGTGCCAGCAGCTTAGGACTTTACAATGAGCAGTTCTTC. The full variable domain, with the rest looked up from reference TRBV7-2 and TRBJ2-1, is GAGVSQSPSNKVTEKGKDVELRCDPISGHTALYWYRQSLGQGLEFLIYFQGNSAPDKSGLPSDRFSAERTGGSVSTLTIQRTQQEDSAVYLCASSLGLYNEQFFGPGTRLTVL.

The chain combines TRBV7-9 with TRBJ1-1; tentative D call: TRBD1 (6 bases). CDR1 is SEHNR, CDR2 FQNEAQ, per germline (reference sequence). The CDR3 has 15 residues. Trimming stripped 6 bases from V and 2 bases from J, with 16 bases between. For the CDR3, the DNA is TGTGCCAGCAGACGAACAGGGACCGAAAACACTGAAGCTTTCTTT. Its protein is CASRRTGTENTEAFF.

This chain connects TRBV7-2 to TRBJ2-2, with TRBD2 matching over 7 bases. CDR1 and CDR2 from the germline V gene are SGHTA and FQGNSA. The CDR3 sequence is 16 residues long. The ends lost 9 bases at V and 1 base at J; junction bases unmatched: 11. In DNA, the CDR3 is TGTGCCAGTCCCATACTAGCGAGTATGAACACCGGGGAGCTGTTTTTT. Translated, it gives CASPILASMNTGELFF.

The V gene is TRBV19, the J gene TRBJ1-2; D ambiguous. Germline values: CDR1 LNHDA, CDR2 SQIVND (reference sequence). V dropped 3 bases and J dropped 2 bases, with 10 bases sitting between them. This CDR3 is built from 14 residues. The CDR3 DNA reads as TGTGCCAGTAGTATCGCGGGCCTCAACTATGGCTACACCTTC. This codes for CASSIAGLNYGYTF.

The J gene is TRBJ2-7, the V gene TRBV23-1; tentatively, D is TRBD2 (5 bases). TRBV23-1 is an ORF, with its function uncertain. The V end was cut by 8 bases, the J end by 4 bases, with 18 bases between. CDR3 size: 14 residues. The CDR3 region is CASGPTRVSYEQYF. The CDR3 nucleotides are TGCGCCAGCGGGCCTACGCGGGTATCGTACGAGCAGTACTTC.

This clone appeared once. This chain connects TRBV5-1 to TRBJ2-3; 14 positions agree with TRBD2. The CDR3 totals 16 residues. Germline loops: CDR1 SGHRS, CDR2 YFSETQ. Trimming took 2 bases from V and 3 from J; bases not matched to a gene: 2. Here the CDR3 DNA reads TGCGCCAGCAGCTTAGGGACTAGCGGGAGAACAGATACGCAGTATTTT. Protein product: CASSLGTSGRTDTQYF.